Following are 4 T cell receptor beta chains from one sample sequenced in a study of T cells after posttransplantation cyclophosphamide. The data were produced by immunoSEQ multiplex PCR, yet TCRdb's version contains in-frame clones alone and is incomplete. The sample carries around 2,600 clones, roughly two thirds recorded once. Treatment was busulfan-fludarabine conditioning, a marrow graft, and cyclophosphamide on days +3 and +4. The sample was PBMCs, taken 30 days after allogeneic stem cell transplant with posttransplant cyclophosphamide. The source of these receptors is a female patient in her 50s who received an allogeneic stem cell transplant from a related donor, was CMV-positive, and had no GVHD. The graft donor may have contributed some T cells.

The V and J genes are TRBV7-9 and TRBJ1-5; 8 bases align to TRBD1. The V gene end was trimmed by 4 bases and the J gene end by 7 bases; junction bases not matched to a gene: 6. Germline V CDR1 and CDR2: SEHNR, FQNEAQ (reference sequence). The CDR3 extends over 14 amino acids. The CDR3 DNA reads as TGTGCCAGCAGCTCAGGACAGGGTCGGCAGCCCCAGCATTTT. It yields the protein CASSSGQGRQPQHF.

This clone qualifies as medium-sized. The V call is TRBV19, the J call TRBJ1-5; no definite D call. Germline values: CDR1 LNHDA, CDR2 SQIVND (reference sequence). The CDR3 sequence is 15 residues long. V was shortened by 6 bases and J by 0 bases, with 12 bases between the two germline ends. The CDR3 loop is CASSPVAGSNQPQHF. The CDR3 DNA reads TGTGCCAGTAGCCCCGTGGCAGGTAGCAATCAGCCCCAGCATTTT.

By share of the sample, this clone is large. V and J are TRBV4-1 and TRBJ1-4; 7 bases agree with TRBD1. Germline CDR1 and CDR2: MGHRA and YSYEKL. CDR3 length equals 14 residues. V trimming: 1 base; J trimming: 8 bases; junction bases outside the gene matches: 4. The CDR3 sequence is CASSQVGGEEKLFF. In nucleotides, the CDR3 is TGCGCCAGCAGCCAAGTAGGGGGCGAGGAAAAACTGTTTTTT.

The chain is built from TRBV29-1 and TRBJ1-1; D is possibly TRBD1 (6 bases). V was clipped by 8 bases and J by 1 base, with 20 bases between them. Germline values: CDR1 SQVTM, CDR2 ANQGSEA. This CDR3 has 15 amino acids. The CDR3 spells CSSLGGGPANTEAFF. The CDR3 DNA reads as TGCAGCTCATTGGGGGGGGGCCCGGCGAACACTGAAGCTTTCTTT.